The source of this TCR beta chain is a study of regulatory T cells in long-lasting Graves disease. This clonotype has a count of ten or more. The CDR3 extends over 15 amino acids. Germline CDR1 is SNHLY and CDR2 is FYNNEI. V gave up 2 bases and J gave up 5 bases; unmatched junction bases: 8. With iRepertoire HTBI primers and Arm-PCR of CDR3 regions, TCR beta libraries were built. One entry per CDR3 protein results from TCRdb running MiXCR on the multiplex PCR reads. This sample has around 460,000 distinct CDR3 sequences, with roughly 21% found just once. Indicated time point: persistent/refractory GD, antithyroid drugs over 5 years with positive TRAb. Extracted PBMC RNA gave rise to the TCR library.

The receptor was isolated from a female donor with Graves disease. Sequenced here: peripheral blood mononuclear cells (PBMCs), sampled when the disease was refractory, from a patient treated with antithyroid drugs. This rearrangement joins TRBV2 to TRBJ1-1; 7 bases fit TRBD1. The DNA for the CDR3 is TGTGCCAGCAGTGAATCGACAGGGATGAGGACTGAAGCTTTCTTT. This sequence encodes CASSESTGMRTEAFF.